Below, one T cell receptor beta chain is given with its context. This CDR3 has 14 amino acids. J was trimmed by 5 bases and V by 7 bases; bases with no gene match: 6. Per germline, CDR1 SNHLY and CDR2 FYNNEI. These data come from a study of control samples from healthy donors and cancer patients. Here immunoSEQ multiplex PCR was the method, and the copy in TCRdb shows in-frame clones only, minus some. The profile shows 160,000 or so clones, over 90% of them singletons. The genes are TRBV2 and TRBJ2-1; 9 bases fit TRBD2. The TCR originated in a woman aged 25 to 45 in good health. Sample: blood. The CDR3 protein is CASKPGLAHNEQFF. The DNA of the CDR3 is TGTGCCAGCAAACCGGGACTAGCCCACAATGAGCAGTTCTTC.